A single sample is the source of the 29 T cell receptor beta chains below, sequenced in a study of blood T cell repertoires in COVID-19. This table comes from immunoSEQ multiplex PCR, and its TCRdb copy is limited to in-frame clones, with some not included. This repertoire shows more than 30,000 clones, 70% to 90% found once; its top ten account for more than 20%. Sequencing input: peripheral blood. These receptors all stem from a woman older than 75 with active or convalescent COVID-19.

This clone was seen only once. J is TRBJ2-3 and V is TRBV27; 9 nucleotides agree with TRBD2. The CDR3 is made up of 16 amino acids. V lost 3 bases to trimming and J lost 2 bases; unmatched junction nucleotides: 6. Germline values: CDR1 MNHEY, CDR2 SMNVEV (reference sequence). Here the CDR3 reads CASSFLQGLATDTQYF. CDR3 sequence (DNA): TGTGCCAGCAGTTTCCTACAGGGACTAGCCACAGATACGCAGTATTTT.

This chain links TRBV19 with TRBJ1-5, with 8 bases aligning to TRBD1. Losses at the gene ends were 9 bases for V and 0 bases for J; bases not matched to a gene: 7. There are 15 residues in the CDR3. Germline CDR1 is LNHDA and CDR2 is SQIVND (reference sequence). The chain's CDR3 is CASRDRTNSNQPQHF. In DNA form, the CDR3 reads TGTGCCAGCCGGGACAGGACCAATAGCAATCAGCCCCAGCATTTT.

The chain links TRBV4-1 to TRBJ2-3, with TRBD1 identical over 12 bases. The germline gives CDR1 MGHRA, CDR2 YSYEKL. The CDR3 spans 17 residues. The trim removed 4 bases at V and 1 base at J, leaving 6 bases unmatched. DNA for the CDR3: TGCGCCAGCAGCCCCATGGGGACAGGGGGCGGCACAGATACGCAGTATTTT. Encoded protein: CASSPMGTGGGTDTQYF.

V is TRBV28 and J is TRBJ2-7; D possibly corresponds to TRBD1 (5 bases). Germline CDR1 is MDHEN and CDR2 is SYDVKM. V was pared by 10 bases and J by 3 bases, with 10 bases between. This CDR3 is built from 11 residues. The CDR3 DNA follows: TGTGCCACCTTGACAGACTACGAGCAGTACTTC. Translated, it gives CATLTDYEQYF.

The chain employs TRBV7-2 and TRBJ1-2, with 7 bases identical to TRBD1. The CDR3 is 14 amino acids. V shed 7 bases and J 5 bases; nucleotides not matched to a gene: 10. From germline, CDR1 is SGHTA and CDR2 FQGNSA. The CDR3 region has the DNA TGTGCCAGCAACTTCCCCGGGACAGAATATGGCTACACCTTC. This sequence encodes CASNFPGTEYGYTF.

J is TRBJ1-2 and V is TRBV9, with TRBD1 matching over 9 bases. The CDR3 is 17 residues long. The germline gives CDR1 SGDLS, CDR2 YYNGEE. V was clipped by 1 base and J by 6 bases; unmatched bases: 13. CDR3 in amino acids: CASSVTNFGTGYDGYTF. The CDR3 bases are TGTGCCAGCAGCGTAACCAACTTCGGGACAGGGTATGATGGCTACACCTTC.

The V gene is TRBV13, the J gene TRBJ1-6, with TRBD1 matching over 8 bases. The V gene's germline CDR1 is PRHDT and CDR2 FYEKMQ (reference sequence). The J segment lost 6 bases and the V segment lost 6 bases, leaving 10 bases of the junction unmatched. There are 16 residues in the CDR3. As DNA, the CDR3 is TGTGCCAGCAGAGGCGCTGGACAGGGATCTAATTCACCCCTCCACTTT. It yields the protein CASRGAGQGSNSPLHF.

The genes are TRBV6-5 and TRBJ1-6; D is perhaps TRBD1 (6 bases). Trimming removed 8 bases from V and 12 bases from J, with 14 bases in between. CDR3 size: 12 residues. The germline V gene encodes CDR1 MNHEY and CDR2 SVGAGI. The CDR3 is CASEGGRVPLHF. CDR3 bases: TGTGCCAGCGAGGGGGGGCGAGTACCCCTCCACTTT.

The chain carries TRBV10-3 and TRBJ1-2; maybe TRBD1 (6 bases). CDR3 length: 15 residues. Trimming shortened V by 7 bases and J by 2 bases, and 17 bases separated the two germline ends. Looked up from germline, CDR1 is ENHRY and CDR2 is SYGVKD. In DNA, the CDR3 is TGTGCCATCAAGAACCCTCTACAGGGAAACTATGGCTACACCTTC. This translates into CAIKNPLQGNYGYTF.

This chain uses TRBV6-4 with TRBJ1-4; maybe TRBD1 (5 bases). The CDR3 has 14 residues. CDR1 is MRHNA and CDR2 is SNTAGT in the germline V gene. Trimming pared 2 bases from V and 10 bases from J, leaving 14 bases between. CDR3 sequence (DNA): TGTGCCAGCAGTGACGGAAGGGGCGTTGGAAAACTGTTTTTT. It encodes CASSDGRGVGKLFF.

The chain is built from TRBV18 and TRBJ2-5; D remains ambiguous. Germline CDR1 is KGHSH and CDR2 is LQKENI. V shed 1 base and J shed 2 bases, with 8 bases lying between them. This CDR3 is built from 14 residues. CDR3 nucleotide sequence: TGTGCCAGCTCACCACTAGATGTACAAGAGACCCAGTACTTC. The encoded protein is CASSPLDVQETQYF.

The chain has TRBV5-4 and TRBJ2-3, with D possibly matching TRBD2 (5 bases). Germline CDR1 SGHNT, CDR2 YYREEE (reference sequence). This CDR3 spans 16 amino acids. Trimming shortened V by 4 bases and J by 1 base, and 16 bases separated the two germline ends. DNA of the CDR3: TGTGCCAGCAGCGGACGCCCTGACGGGGGCACAGATACGCAGTATTTT. Protein product: CASSGRPDGGTDTQYF.

V gene TRBV2 combines with J gene TRBJ1-1; D gene uncertain. With 0 bases removed from V and 5 bases from J, the gap between germline ends came to 22 bases. Germline CDR1 and CDR2: SNHLY and FYNNEI. The CDR3 has 18 amino acids. CDR3 DNA sequence: TGTGCCAGCAGTGAAGCGATGTCAGGCGTTTCAACGAGAACTGAAGCTTTCTTT. This gives the protein CASSEAMSGVSTRTEAFF.

This rearrangement joins TRBV2 to TRBJ2-3, with D maybe TRBD1 (6 bases). Per the germline V gene, CDR1 is SNHLY and CDR2 is FYNNEI. The CDR3 contains 15 residues. V lost 5 bases and J 0 bases, leaving 12 bases between the germline ends. The CDR3 spells CASSQGQYSTDTQYF. DNA of the CDR3: TGTGCCAGCAGTCAAGGACAGTATAGCACAGATACGCAGTATTTT. The variable domain in full, with the rest retrieved from reference TRBV2 and TRBJ2-3, is EPEVTQTPSHQVTQMGQEVILRCVPISNHLYFYWYRQILGQKVEFLVSFYNNEISEKSEIFDDQFSVERPDGSNFTLKIRSTKLEDSAMYFCASSQGQYSTDTQYFGPGTRLTVL.

The chain is built from TRBV1 and TRBJ1-5; the tabulated D call, TRBD1, remains unverified against the DNA. TRBV1 corresponds to a pseudogene. The CDR3 length is 16 residues. CDR3 nucleotides: TGCACCAGCAGCCACGCAGCAGGACAGGGCAATCAGCCCCAGCATTTT. Amino acid sequence: CTSSHAAGQGNQPQHF.

The chain has TRBV29-1 and TRBJ1-4; the match to TRBD1 covers 7 bases. This CDR3 is built from 12 residues. J lost 4 bases, V lost 7 bases, and 3 bases had no gene match. Germline V gives CDR1 SQVTM, CDR2 ANQGSEA. The CDR3 bases are TGCAGCGCGGGACAGCTTAATGAAAAACTGTTTTTT. Translation: CSAGQLNEKLFF.

The V gene is TRBV5-1, the J gene TRBJ1-3; D might be TRBD1 (5 bases). Germline CDR1 is SGHRS and CDR2 is YFSETQ. The CDR3 has 15 amino acids. V lost 8 bases, J lost 0 bases, and 15 bases lay in between. The CDR3 region is CASGIGATSGNTIYF. For the CDR3, the DNA is TGCGCCAGTGGGATAGGGGCCACCTCTGGAAACACCATATATTTT.

The CDR3 sequence is CASSLEAGVAPYEQYF. The CDR3 DNA reads TGTGCCAGCAGCTTAGAGGCTGGAGTAGCCCCCTACGAGCAGTACTTC. The chain has TRBV7-8 and TRBJ2-7; no firm D call. Trimming left V 1 base short and J 2 bases short, with 15 bases between. The germline gives CDR1 SGHVS, CDR2 FQNEAQ. The CDR3 is 16 residues long.

V and J are TRBV2 and TRBJ2-3, with D unresolved. Germline lookup yields CDR1 SNHLY and CDR2 FYNNEI. This CDR3 has 11 amino acids. Trimming stripped 8 bases from V and 3 bases from J, with 6 bases between. In nucleotides, the CDR3 is TGTGCCAGCCAGATGACAGATACGCAGTATTTT. As protein: CASQMTDTQYF.

The gene calls are TRBV6-5 and TRBJ1-6; maybe TRBD1 (6 bases). The CDR3 totals 15 residues. Deletions cut 7 bases from V and 7 bases from J, with 17 bases between. The V gene's germline CDR1 is MNHEY and CDR2 SVGAGI. The CDR3 here is CASKPIGGLNSPLHF. The CDR3 nucleotides are TGTGCCAGCAAACCGATCGGGGGGCTGAATTCACCCCTCCACTTT.

The CDR3 loop reads CASSKDWVRYTF. CDR3 DNA: TGTGCCAGCAGTAAAGACTGGGTGCGCTACACCTTC. The chain couples TRBV6-2 or TRBV6-3 to TRBJ1-2; no reliable D call. The germline V and J ends were trimmed by 5 bases and 9 bases, with 13 bases remaining between them. CDR3 size: 12 residues. Germline V CDR1 and CDR2: MNHEY, SVGEGT.

This sequence joins TRBV2 and TRBJ2-7; TRBD2 aligns across 10 bases. The germline gives CDR1 SNHLY, CDR2 FYNNEI. V gave up 10 bases and J gave up 6 bases; unmatched junction bases: 15. The CDR3 extends over 15 amino acids. The CDR3 sequence is CATSRAPAGGLEQYF. The CDR3 DNA follows: TGTGCCACCTCCAGAGCCCCAGCGGGGGGGCTCGAGCAGTACTTC.

Comment on this clone: The identical CDR3 is also encoded by other nucleotide sequences in the sample. This chain links TRBV5-1 with TRBJ1-1; a weak D match, TRBD1 (6 bases). V was clipped by 4 bases and J by 1 base, with 11 bases between them. CDR3 length: 14 amino acids. Germline V lookup: CDR1 SGHRS, CDR2 YFSETQ. The DNA of the CDR3 is TGCGCCAGCAGCCAAACAGGGAGGAACACTGAAGCTTTCTTT. It yields the protein CASSQTGRNTEAFF.

This chain connects TRBV27 to TRBJ1-2; TRBD1 agrees at 7 bases. The trim removed 1 base at V and 3 bases at J, leaving 11 bases unmatched. Germline V gene lookup returns CDR1 MNHEY and CDR2 SMNVEV (reference sequence). This CDR3 is built from 17 residues. Here the CDR3 DNA reads TGTGCCAGCAGTTTATGGGGCGCGGGCGACAGGGACTATGGCTACACCTTC. Translated: CASSLWGAGDRDYGYTF.

The rearrangement links TRBV6-5 to TRBJ2-7, with a tentative D call TRBD2 (6 bases). Per germline, CDR1 MNHEY and CDR2 SVGAGI. V was pared by 5 bases and J by 6 bases, with 17 bases between. The CDR3 consists of 14 residues. DNA for the CDR3: TGTGCCAGCAGTCCTCTGGCAGGCGGGGCCGAGCAGTACTTC. This encodes CASSPLAGGAEQYF.

The chain uses TRBV28 and TRBJ2-7, with D possibly matching TRBD1 (6 bases). The CDR3 has 16 residues. Between the trimmed V and J ends, which lost 5 bases and 6 bases, there was a span of 23 bases. Germline CDR1 reads MDHEN; CDR2 reads SYDVKM. The CDR3 sequence is CASSTPKTGTRGEQYF. The CDR3 DNA sequence: TGTGCCAGCAGTACCCCCAAAACAGGGACGCGTGGCGAGCAGTACTTC.

V and J are TRBV5-1 and TRBJ2-1; D is possibly TRBD2 (6 bases). The CDR3 has 15 residues. Germline V gene sequence: CDR1 SGHRS, CDR2 YFSETQ. Trimming removed 0 bases from V and 2 bases from J, with 9 bases in between. CDR3 DNA: TGCGCCAGCAGCTTGGCCGGCGGGACCTACAATGAGCAGTTCTTC. Translating it yields CASSLAGGTYNEQFF.

This clone occurred a few times. The chain combines TRBV5-1 with TRBJ2-3; D gene ambiguous. This CDR3 has 17 residues. The germline V gene encodes CDR1 SGHRS and CDR2 YFSETQ. V lost 4 bases, J lost 2 bases, and 20 bases lay in between. CDR3 protein: CASSISGSLKFTDTQYF. The CDR3 nucleotides read TGCGCCAGCAGCATCTCAGGTTCCCTTAAGTTCACAGATACGCAGTATTTT.

J is TRBJ1-5 and V is TRBV7-9; D might be TRBD1 (6 bases). V lost 6 bases to trimming and J lost 0 bases, with 15 bases between them. In germline, CDR1 is SEHNR, CDR2 FQNEAQ (reference sequence). This CDR3 is 16 amino acids long. The CDR3 coding sequence is TGTGCCAGCAGTTCCGACAGGATGTATAGCAATCAGCCCCAGCATTTT. Its protein product is CASSSDRMYSNQPQHF.